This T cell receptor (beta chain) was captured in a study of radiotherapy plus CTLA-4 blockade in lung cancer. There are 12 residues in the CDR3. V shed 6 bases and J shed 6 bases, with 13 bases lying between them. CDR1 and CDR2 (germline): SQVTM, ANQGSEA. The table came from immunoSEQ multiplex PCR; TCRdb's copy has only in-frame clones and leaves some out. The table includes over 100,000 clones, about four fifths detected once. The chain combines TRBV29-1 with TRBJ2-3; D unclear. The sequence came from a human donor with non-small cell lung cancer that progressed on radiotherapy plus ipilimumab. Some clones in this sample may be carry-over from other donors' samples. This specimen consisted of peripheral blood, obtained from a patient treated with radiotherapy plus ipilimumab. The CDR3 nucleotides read TGCAGCGTACTACCGGGCGTGGATACGCAGTATTTT. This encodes CSVLPGVDTQYF.